Listed below are T cell receptor beta chains from one sample, sequenced in a study of chemoradiotherapy in HPV16-positive cancers. Sequencing used immunoSEQ multiplex PCR; TCRdb keeps in-frame clones, though not all of them. The data show 20,000 or so clones, more than 75% seen once. The starting material was blood, obtained from a patient who underwent chemoradiotherapy. These receptors were obtained from a human donor with HPV-associated anogenital cancer. CDR3s include the opening cysteine and the closing phenylalanine or tryptophan. A D gene is named only where the DNA matches it firmly. The listing skips clone size in some rows; elsewhere it reads once, few, many or a size class.

size | D | J | V | DNA | CDR3
NA | NA | TRBJ1-3 | TRBV10-3 | TGTGCCATCAGTGATTCGGTCGGCAGGGATGGAAACACCATATATTTT | CAISDSVGRDGNTIYF
NA | NA | TRBJ2-3 | TRBV11-1 | TGTGCCAGCAGCTTTGTGTCGGGCGAGGGCACAGATACGCAGTATTTT | CASSFVSGEGTDTQYF
NA | NA | TRBJ1-6 | TRBV28 | TGTGCCAGCAGTTTAATGACGGACTCCTATAATTCACCCCTCCACTTT | CASSLMTDSYNSPLHF
once | NA | TRBJ2-7 | TRBV6-1 | TGTGCCAGCAGTGACCAGATCACATATTTCTACGAGCAGTACTTC | CASSDQITYFYEQYF
NA | TRBD1 | TRBJ2-7 | TRBV6-6 | TGTGCCAGCAGAGGGACAGGGGTGTCCGAGCAGTACTTC | CASRGTGVSEQYF
NA | NA | TRBJ1-2 | TRBV19 | TGTGCCAGTAGTGATCCCATGAATTACTATGGCTACACCTTC | CASSDPMNYYGYTF
NA | TRBD1 | TRBJ2-3 | TRBV10-3 | TGTGCCATCAGTGTCGACAGGGATGGGTTCCTAGCCACAGATACGCAGTATTTT | CAISVDRDGFLATDTQYF
NA | TRBD1 | TRBJ1-1 | TRBV19 | TGTGCCAGTTCAGGGGGCCAAGCTTTCTTT | CASSGGQAFF
NA | TRBD1 | TRBJ2-7 | TRBV5-1 | TGCGCCAGCAGCGGACCAACAGGGGGCGAGCAGTACTTC | CASSGPTGGEQYF
NA | NA | TRBJ1-3 | TRBV4-2 | TGTGCCAGCAGCCAAGACGGTCAGTCTGGAAACACCATATATTTT | CASSQDGQSGNTIYF
NA | NA | TRBJ2-5 | TRBV5-1 | TGCGCCAGCAGCCCGGGCCCCTCCCAAGAGACCCAGTACTTC | CASSPGPSQETQYF
NA | NA | TRBJ1-2 | TRBV5-1 | TGCGCCAGCAGCCCGCCCATGACGGCCTCCTATGGCTACACCTTC | CASSPPMTASYGYTF
NA | TRBD2 | TRBJ2-5 | TRBV7-8 | TGTGCCAGCAGCTTAGATTTCGGCGGGGGTGCAGAGACCCAGTACTTC | CASSLDFGGGAETQYF
once | NA | TRBJ1-5 | TRBV19 | TGTGCCAGTAGTATAGATCGGGGGGTCGGGACCCAGCATTTT | CASSIDRGVGTQHF
NA | TRBD1 | TRBJ2-2 | TRBV6-1 | TGTGCCACCATTAGGGGGCTGAACACCGGGGAGCTGTTTTTT | CATIRGLNTGELFF
NA | TRBD1 | TRBJ2-2 | TRBV9 | TGTGCCAGCAGCCTCCAGACAGGGGAGACCGGGGAGCTGTTTTTT | CASSLQTGETGELFF
NA | NA | TRBJ1-5 | TRBV11-2 | TGTGCCAGCAGCGAGTTCGTTGGAAGCAATCAGCCCCAGCATTTT | CASSEFVGSNQPQHF
NA | NA | TRBJ2-7 | TRBV6-5 | TGTGCCAGCAGTTATCATGTTCGGAACCCCTACGAGCAGTACTTC | CASSYHVRNPYEQYF
NA | NA | TRBJ2-7 | TRBV6-6 | TGTGCCAGCAGTCCCAGCGCGACAGACGGCTACGAGCAGTACTTC | CASSPSATDGYEQYF
NA | NA | TRBJ1-2 | TRBV18 | TGTGCCAGCTCACCACTGTCACGCGGCTACACCTTC | CASSPLSRGYTF
NA | NA | TRBJ1-5 | TRBV19 | TGTGCCAGTAGTATAAAGGGGGGGCCTGGAGGGCAGCCCCAGCATTTT | CASSIKGGPGGQPQHF
NA | TRBD1 | TRBJ1-1 | TRBV5-5 | TGTGCCAGCAGCTTGTATGGGGACAGGGAAGCTTTCTTT | CASSLYGDREAFF
once | TRBD2 | TRBJ2-1 | TRBV5-1 | TGCGCCAGCAGCTTTGACTTACTAGCGGGGAGGTACAATGAGCAGTTCTTC | CASSFDLLAGRYNEQFF
NA | TRBD1 | TRBJ1-4 | TRBV2 | TGTGCCAGCAGTGACAGGGGGCCGGCTAATGAAAAACTGTTTTTT | CASSDRGPANEKLFF
NA | NA | TRBJ2-5 | TRBV9 | TGTGCCAGCAGCGTAGCTGTATACCAAGAGACCCAGTACTTC | CASSVAVYQETQYF
NA | NA | TRBJ1-2 | TRBV6-5 | TGTGCCAGCAGTTACACCCCAGGGAACCCCAACTATGGCTACACCTTC | CASSYTPGNPNYGYTF
NA | NA | TRBJ2-1 | TRBV5-1 | TGCGCCAGCAGCTTGGTATTTGTACGGACACCGGGGAGCAATGAGCAGTTCTTC | CASSLVFVRTPGSNEQFF
NA | TRBD2 | TRBJ2-3 | TRBV4-1 | TGCGCCAGCAGCTACCAGGGACTAGCGGGGGAAGCAGCTAGCACAGATACGCAGTATTTT | CASSYQGLAGEAASTDTQYF
NA | NA | TRBJ1-3 | TRBV28 | TGTGCCAGCAGCCCGCGGGGGCGAAACAGCTCTGGAAACACCATATATTTT | CASSPRGRNSSGNTIYF
NA | TRBD1 | TRBJ1-6 | TRBV2 | TGTGCCAGCAGCCCGACAGGGTCTAATTCACCCCTCCACTTT | CASSPTGSNSPLHF
NA | TRBD1 | TRBJ1-2 | TRBV5-1 | TGCGCCAGCAGCTTAACAGGGGGCGCGTGGTATGGCTACACCTTC | CASSLTGGAWYGYTF
NA | NA | TRBJ1-1 | TRBV7-9 | TGTGCCAGCAGCTGGGAGGGCCCGAACACTGAAGCTTTCTTT | CASSWEGPNTEAFF
NA | NA | TRBJ1-6 | TRBV7-8 | TGTGCCAGCAGCTTAGCTCCCGGCATCGGTTCACCCCTCCACTTT | CASSLAPGIGSPLHF
NA | TRBD1 | TRBJ1-1 | TRBV5-8 | TGTGCCAGCAGCTCGACAGGGTTCGGCACTGAAGCTTTCTTT | CASSSTGFGTEAFF
NA | NA | TRBJ2-1 | TRBV19 | TGTGCCAGTAGTATGGGGGCCCTCGCAGAGCAGTTCTTC | CASSMGALAEQFF
NA | NA | TRBJ2-3 | TRBV14 | TGTGCCAGCAGCCAAGCAATGGGGTGGACAGATACGCAGTATTTT | CASSQAMGWTDTQYF
once | TRBD1 | TRBJ2-7 | TRBV14 | TGTGCCAGCAGCCAAGATACAGGGGTCTACGAGCAGTACTTC | CASSQDTGVYEQYF
NA | TRBD2 | TRBJ2-7 | TRBV18 | TGTGCCAGCTCACCACCATCGCTAGCGGGGGGCCTCGGAGACGAGCAGTACTTC | CASSPPSLAGGLGDEQYF
NA | NA | TRBJ1-6 | TRBV6-5 | TGTGCCAGCAGCCCCCCGGGGTCACCCCTCCACTTT | CASSPPGSPLHF
NA | TRBD1 | TRBJ2-7 | TRBV5-6 | TGTGCCAGCAGCCCCCCGCGCTGGGACAGGTTCTACGAGCAGTACTTC | CASSPPRWDRFYEQYF
NA | TRBD1 | TRBJ2-5 | TRBV5-1 | TGCGCCAGCAGCCCGGACGACAGGGTGGCCCAGTACTTC | CASSPDDRVAQYF
NA | NA | TRBJ1-6 | TRBV7-3 | TGTGCCAGCAGCTTAGACCTATATAATTCACCCCTCCACTTT | CASSLDLYNSPLHF
NA | NA | TRBJ1-4 | TRBV6-5 | TGTGCCAGCAAGAGGTCGGGGAATGAAAAACTGTTTTTT | CASKRSGNEKLFF
NA | TRBD2 | TRBJ2-3 | TRBV6-1 | TGTGCCAGCACTAGCGGGGGACTGGGCACAGATACGCAGTATTTT | CASTSGGLGTDTQYF
NA | TRBD1 | TRBJ2-1 | TRBV9 | TGTGCCAGCAGCGTAGCCTACACCGAAACAGGGGCGAACTACAATGAGCAGTTCTTC | CASSVAYTETGANYNEQFF
NA | NA | TRBJ2-3 | TRBV7-2 | TGTGCCAGCAGCCACCGGGGTGCCAGGCCCCGGTCAGATACGCAGTATTTT | CASSHRGARPRSDTQYF
NA | NA | TRBJ1-1 | TRBV10-3 | TGTGCCATCAAAGTTTCGGGGAGGAACACTGAAGCTTTCTTT | CAIKVSGRNTEAFF
NA | NA | TRBJ1-5 | TRBV29-1 | TGCAGCGTTGGGTCGGATGGCAATCAGCCCCAGCATTTT | CSVGSDGNQPQHF
NA | NA | TRBJ2-2 | TRBV14 | TGTGCCAGCAGCGTCCGACTGACCGGGGAGCTGTTTTTT | CASSVRLTGELFF
few | TRBD1 | TRBJ2-7 | TRBV28 | TGTGCCAGCTCTCCTGACAGGGGGAGAGCCTACGAGCAGTACTTC | CASSPDRGRAYEQYF
NA | TRBD1 | TRBJ1-1 | TRBV7-2 | TGTGCCAGCAGCCTCGGGACAGGGGGTGTGAACACTGAAGCTTTCTTT | CASSLGTGGVNTEAFF